Sequencing of this T cell receptor beta chain was carried out in a study of shared clonotypes between healthy human individuals. Participating donors were healthy, HIV-negative adults free of recent acute infections or vaccinations. This clone was detected a few times. Germline values: CDR1 MNHNY, CDR2 SVGAGI (reference sequence). The V gene lost 3 bases and the J gene lost 1 base, with 3 bases spanning the gap. The length of the CDR3 is 12 residues. Clones were sequenced by immunoSEQ multiplex PCR, and TCRdb holds only the in-frame ones, with some missing. The table includes tens of thousands of clones, roughly two thirds detected once.

This TCR came from a man aged 25-40 years in good health. The chain has TRBV6-6 and TRBJ1-1, with D hard to call. The sequenced sample was memory CD8+ T cells sorted from blood. The subset was: CD45RO+ cells pooled with CCR7-negative TemRA cells. The CDR3 region has the DNA TGTGCCAGCAGTTATCAGAACACTGAAGCTTTCTTT. Translating gives CASSYQNTEAFF.